Following are 20 T cell receptor beta chains from one sample sequenced in a study of shared clonotypes between healthy human individuals. The repertoire was sequenced with immunoSEQ multiplex PCR; TCRdb's copy has only in-frame clones and lacks some. Found here are roughly 490,000 clones, 65% to 80% of them singletons; the top ten hold approximately 12%. Sequenced sample: PBMCs. The receptor source for this set is a woman aged 40 to 49 in good health. Some clones in this sample may be carry-over from other donors' samples.

The V gene is TRBV5-1, the J gene TRBJ2-7, with D possibly being TRBD2 (6 bases). The CDR3 runs 15 residues. CDR1 is SGHRS and CDR2 is YFSETQ in the germline V gene. The V gene lost 0 bases and the J gene lost 2 bases, with 12 bases spanning the gap. The chain's CDR3 is CASSLDAGPTYEQYF. The CDR3 DNA is TGCGCCAGCAGCTTGGATGCGGGGCCTACCTACGAGCAGTACTTC.

This clone was detected only a few times. The genes are TRBV2 and TRBJ2-2; 7 nucleotides line up with TRBD1. This CDR3 region has 13 residues. V shed 10 bases, J shed 2 bases, and the junction held 4 bases outside the gene matches. Germline lookup yields CDR1 SNHLY and CDR2 FYNNEI. The CDR3 loop reads CATRDSNTGELFF. The CDR3 region has the DNA TGTGCCACCAGGGACAGCAACACCGGGGAGCTGTTTTTT.

The sample holds a few counts of this clone. The rearrangement joins TRBV7-3 to TRBJ2-1; D remains ambiguous. Trimming left V 5 bases short and J 0 bases short, with 8 bases between. CDR1 and CDR2 from the germline V gene are SGHTA and FQGTGA. The CDR3 runs to 14 residues. Here the CDR3 reads CASSPGPSYNEQFF. The CDR3 DNA is TGTGCCAGCAGCCCCGGGCCCTCCTACAATGAGCAGTTCTTC.

J is TRBJ2-3 and V is TRBV29-1; D possibly matches TRBD1 or TRBD2 (5 bases each). V lost 3 bases and J lost 6, with 19 bases in between. The CDR3 length is 15 residues. Germline loops: CDR1 SQVTM, CDR2 ANQGSEA. The CDR3 protein is CSVDLVSGPRDTQYF. The CDR3, as DNA: TGCAGCGTTGATTTGGTTTCGGGGCCGAGGGATACGCAGTATTTT.

As concerns this clone: Relative to the germline gene, one junction end is altered; a read error may explain this. This chain links TRBV29-1 with TRBJ2-7; possibly TRBD1 or TRBD2 for D (5 bases each). Germline V lookup: CDR1 SQVTM, CDR2 ANQGSEA. The length of the CDR3 is 15 residues. The CDR3 loop is CPTPGPRDPPSEQYF. The DNA of the CDR3 is TGTCCCACGCCCGGTCCCCGGGACCCCCCAAGTGAGCAGTACTTC.

The J gene is TRBJ2-7, the V gene TRBV7-2; perhaps TRBD1 as D (6 bases). Trimming removed 5 bases from V and 4 bases from J, with 18 bases in between. This CDR3 comprises 15 residues. Germline CDR1 SGHTA, CDR2 FQGNSA. CDR3: CASSVNTGTQYEQYF. CDR3 DNA: TGTGCCAGCAGCGTCAACACCGGGACACAGTACGAGCAGTACTTC.

This chain links TRBV7-8 with TRBJ2-2, with TRBD2 matching 8 bases. After removal of 8 bases from V and 1 base from J, the junction contained 3 bases not matched to a gene. Germline V gene lookup returns CDR1 SGHVS and CDR2 FQNEAQ. This CDR3 has 14 residues. In DNA form, the CDR3 reads TGTGCCAGCTCGGGGACTAGGAACACCGGGGAGCTGTTTTTT. Its translation is CASSGTRNTGELFF.

The chain uses TRBV6-6 and TRBJ2-3, with TRBD2 matching over 8 bases. CDR3 length: 14 amino acids. J gave up 3 bases and V 6 bases, and 5 bases lay outside the gene matches. CDR1 and CDR2 from the germline V gene are MNHNY and SVGAGI (reference sequence). CDR3 residues: CASRRGLETDTQYF. In DNA, the CDR3 is TGTGCCAGCAGGAGGGGACTAGAGACAGATACGCAGTATTTT.

The chain carries TRBV4-1 and TRBJ1-1; a weak D match, TRBD1 (5 bases). The germline V and J ends were trimmed by 8 bases and 5 bases, with 18 bases remaining between them. CDR1 is MGHRA and CDR2 is YSYEKL in the germline V gene. The CDR3 contains 14 residues. CDR3 sequence reads: CASGGLYRRTEAFF. The CDR3 DNA reads TGCGCCAGCGGGGGTTTATACAGACGGACTGAAGCTTTCTTT.

This clone was detected only once. Other DNA sequences in the sample encode the same CDR3. The chain joins TRBV5-1 to TRBJ2-1; weak D call: TRBD1 (6 bases). The germline V and J ends were trimmed by 4 bases and 6 bases, with 14 bases remaining between them. CDR1 is SGHRS and CDR2 is YFSETQ in the germline V gene. The CDR3 runs 14 residues. The CDR3 protein is CASSLGTSGNEQFF. In nucleotides, the CDR3 is TGCGCCAGCAGCCTCGGGACATCAGGCAATGAGCAGTTCTTC.

This clone was counted only a few times. CDR3 sequence (DNA): TGTGCCAGCAATCGAATACTAGCTATCACAGATACGCAGTATTTT. It codes for CASNRILAITDTQYF. This chain uses TRBV6-1 with TRBJ2-3, with D possibly matching TRBD2 (6 bases). Trimming took off 7 bases at V and 2 bases at J, with 16 bases between the two ends. The germline V gene has CDR1 MNHNS and CDR2 SASEGT. The CDR3 is made up of 15 amino acids.

The V gene is TRBV18, the J gene TRBJ2-5, with unresolved D. Germline V gene sequence: CDR1 KGHSH, CDR2 LQKENI. Trimming shortened V by 3 bases and J by 7 bases, and 18 bases separated the two germline ends. CDR3 length: 15 residues. This CDR3 is CASSPAGFGYGTQYF. CDR3 nucleotide sequence: TGTGCCAGCTCACCCGCCGGGTTTGGGTATGGGACCCAGTACTTC.

The rearrangement uses TRBV7-9 and TRBJ2-5, with a weak D call TRBD1 (5 bases). CDR1 is SEHNR, CDR2 FQNEAQ, per germline (reference sequence). There are 14 residues in the CDR3. Trimming shortened V by 3 bases and J by 5 bases, and 13 bases separated the two germline ends. CDR3 sequence: CASSLFSRAETQYF. For the CDR3, the DNA is TGTGCCAGCAGCTTGTTCAGCAGGGCTGAGACCCAGTACTTC.

This sequence joins TRBV27 and TRBJ2-7; D is uncertain. Germline assignment: CDR1 MNHEY and CDR2 SMNVEV (reference sequence). This CDR3 region has 14 residues. The V end was cut by 3 bases, the J end by 5 bases, with 14 bases between. In DNA, the CDR3 is TGTGCCAGCAGTTTGGAATATCGACCTCACGAGCAGTACTTC. This gives the protein CASSLEYRPHEQYF.

V gene TRBV15 combines with J gene TRBJ1-1; D not certain. This CDR3 contains 14 residues. Trimming removed 6 bases at V and 4 bases at J, with 15 bases between. In germline, CDR1 is LNHNV, CDR2 YYDKDF (reference sequence). This chain's CDR3 is CATRPGGKVTEAFF. The CDR3 nucleotides read TGTGCCACCAGGCCAGGAGGTAAGGTCACTGAAGCTTTCTTT.

The V and J genes are TRBV19 and TRBJ2-2; 9 bases agree with TRBD1. The V segment lost 5 bases and the J segment 1 base; nucleotides outside the gene matches: 17. The CDR3 extends over 20 amino acids. The germline CDR1 and CDR2 sequences are LNHDA and SQIVND (reference sequence). CDR3 residues: CASSPGPAGTGKENTGELFF. CDR3 DNA sequence: TGTGCCAGTAGTCCAGGACCAGCCGGGACAGGGAAGGAGAACACCGGGGAGCTGTTTTTT.

In this sample, this clone turned up once. V and J are TRBV7-9 and TRBJ2-1; 10 positions agree with TRBD2. The J segment lost 6 bases and the V segment lost 5 bases, leaving 10 bases of the junction unmatched. The germline gives CDR1 SEHNR, CDR2 FQNEAQ (reference sequence). This CDR3 region has 16 residues. CDR3 in amino acids: CASSGKAAGGSNEQFF. The CDR3 DNA follows: TGTGCCAGCAGCGGTAAAGCAGCGGGAGGGTCCAATGAGCAGTTCTTC.

To note about this clone: Other DNA sequences in the same sample also yield this CDR3. The chain combines TRBV19 with TRBJ2-7; D perhaps matches TRBD1 (6 bases). The CDR3 length is 13 residues. V was trimmed by 8 bases and J by 0 bases, leaving 11 bases between them. The V gene's germline CDR1 is LNHDA and CDR2 SQIVND (reference sequence). CDR3 sequence (DNA): TGTGCCAGTTCCCGGGACATCTCCTACGAGCAGTACTTC. This translates into CASSRDISYEQYF. The full variable domain, rest sourced from reference TRBV19 and TRBJ2-7, is DGGITQSPKYLFRKEGQNVTLSCEQNLNHDAMYWYRQDPGQGLRLIYYSQIVNDFQKGDIAEGYSVSREKKESFPLTVTSAQKNPTAFYLCASSRDISYEQYFGPGTRLTVT.

With respect to this clone: Additional DNA sequences in this sample encode the identical CDR3. The V gene is TRBV28, the J gene TRBJ1-4, with D hard to call. This CDR3 has 11 amino acids. Germline CDR1 and CDR2: MDHEN and SYDVKM. Trimming took 6 bases from V and 5 from J, leaving 4 bases between them. The CDR3, as DNA: TGTGCCAGCAGCGCAAATGAAAAACTGTTTTTT. Its translation is CASSANEKLFF.

In its sample, this clone was seen a few times. The CDR3 nucleotides read TGTGCCAGCAGCGCAACACAGGGGAGGAACACTGAAGCTTTCTTT. Its translation is CASSATQGRNTEAFF. The chain couples TRBV9 to TRBJ1-1; 7 positions agree with TRBD1. J gave up 1 base and V 3 bases, and 6 bases lay outside the gene matches. From germline, CDR1 is SGDLS and CDR2 YYNGEE. This CDR3 spans 15 amino acids.